Shown below are 29 T cell receptor beta chains from a single sample sequenced in a study of T cells in Graves' hyperthyroidism and ophthalmopathy. Researchers amplified the TCR beta CDR3 regions from RNA transcripts. TCR CDR3 regions were first amplified by RT-PCR with HTBI primers. TCRdb re-analysed the multiplex PCR reads in MiXCR, keeping a single row per CDR3 protein. The sample includes about 380,000 distinct CDR3 sequences, about 13% of them seen just once. Sequencing was carried out using blood. The receptor set was obtained from a man younger than 45 with Graves' hyperthyroidism that later progressed to Graves' ophthalmopathy.

The table lists this clonotype with many counts. The gene calls are TRBV12-3 or TRBV12-4 and TRBJ2-1; no definite D call. The CDR3 spans 15 residues. V shed 8 bases and J shed 0 bases, with 14 bases lying between them. CDR3 in amino acids: CASGHEEFSYNEQFF. CDR3 in DNA: TGTGCCAGCGGTCACGAGGAGTTCTCCTACAATGAGCAGTTCTTC.

The chain joins TRBV5-1 to TRBJ1-6; 7 nucleotides line up with TRBD1. The CDR3 spans 15 residues. After removal of 0 bases from V and 14 bases from J, the junction contained 11 bases not matched to a gene. CDR1 is SGHRS and CDR2 is YFSETQ in the germline V gene. This CDR3 is CASSLDGRGGGALHF. In DNA form, the CDR3 reads TGCGCCAGCAGCTTGGACGGCAGGGGGGGAGGGGCCCTCCACTTT.

This clonotype was counted between two and nine times. The gene calls are TRBV20-1 and TRBJ1-1; D remains ambiguous. The CDR3 is 13 residues long. Deletions cut 6 bases from V and 4 bases from J, with 15 bases between. CDR1 DFQATT and CDR2 SNEGSKA come from the germline V gene (reference sequence). For the CDR3, the DNA is TGCAGTGCAGCCGCCGGATTCAGCACTGAAGCTTTCTTT. This encodes CSAAAGFSTEAFF.

In its sample, this clonotype was seen many times. J is TRBJ1-5 and V is TRBV2; D ambiguous. The germline CDR1 and CDR2 sequences are SNHLY and FYNNEI. CDR3 length: 14 residues. Trimming removed 6 bases at V and 1 base at J, with 10 bases between. The CDR3 bases are TGTGCCAGCAGGGCTGACCACAGCAATCAGCCCCAGCATTTT. As protein: CASRADHSNQPQHF.

This clonotype was seen a handful of times. The chain recombines TRBV20-1 with TRBJ2-7, with TRBD1 as a possible D gene (6 bases). The CDR3 is made up of 14 amino acids. The V end was cut by 0 bases, the J end by 5 bases, with 14 bases between. CDR1 DFQATT and CDR2 SNEGSKA come from the germline V gene (reference sequence). The CDR3 sequence is CSARDQAGDHEQYF. DNA of the CDR3: TGCAGTGCTAGAGATCAAGCAGGGGACCACGAGCAGTACTTC.

At least ten counts were recorded for this clonotype. The genes are TRBV2 and TRBJ1-1; TRBD1 might be the D (5 bases). The germline V gene encodes CDR1 SNHLY and CDR2 FYNNEI. Trimming shortened V by 8 bases and J by 1 base, and 11 bases separated the two germline ends. This CDR3 region has 13 residues. CDR3 nucleotide sequence: TGTGCCAGCGGTCGGGGACGGAACACTGAAGCTTTCTTT. Amino acid sequence: CASGRGRNTEAFF. Full variable domain (missing parts from reference TRBV2 and TRBJ1-1): EPEVTQTPSHQVTQMGQEVILRCVPISNHLYFYWYRQILGQKVEFLVSFYNNEISEKSEIFDDQFSVERPDGSNFTLKIRSTKLEDSAMYFCASGRGRNTEAFFGQGTRLTVV.

This clonotype occurred many times. The gene calls are TRBV30 and TRBJ1-1, with D possibly matching TRBD1 (5 bases). V was clipped by 5 bases and J by 1 base, with 11 bases between them. Germline CDR1 GTSNPN, CDR2 SVGIG (reference sequence). CDR3 length: 13 residues. The CDR3 loop reads CAWSSGGNTEAFF. The CDR3 DNA reads as TGTGCCTGGTCCTCGGGGGGGAACACTGAAGCTTTCTTT.

CDR3 bases: TGTGCCAGCAGCATCACCGGGACAGGCTTCTATGGCTACACCTTC. Its protein product is CASSITGTGFYGYTF. The chain employs TRBV11-2 and TRBJ1-2, with TRBD1 matching over 8 bases. The CDR3 runs to 15 residues. Germline-derived CDR1 and CDR2 are SGHAT and FQNNGV. V was pared by 5 bases and J by 4 bases, with 9 bases of the junction left unmatched. The whole variable domain, filled in from reference TRBV11-2 and TRBJ1-2, reads EAGVAQSPRYKIIEKRQSVAFWCNPISGHATLYWYQQILGQGPKLLIQFQNNGVVDDSQLPKDRFSAERLKGVDSTLKIQPAKLEDSAVYLCASSITGTGFYGYTFGSGTRLTVV.

Worth noting for this clonotype: A much larger clonotype is one base distant, so this may be a read error. Written as DNA, the CDR3 is TGCGCCAGCAGCCTCCCGGGGTTAGATGGCACAGATACGCGGTATTTT. This translates into CASSLPGLDGTDTRYF. This chain joins TRBV5-1 and TRBJ2-3, with a possible D match to TRBD2 (5 bases). Looked up from germline, CDR1 is SGHRS and CDR2 is YFSETQ. The CDR3 length is 16 residues.

The chain employs TRBV19 and TRBJ2-7, with D perhaps TRBD1 (6 bases). Germline V gene data show CDR1 as LNHDA and CDR2 as SQIVND (reference sequence). The CDR3 is 14 residues long. The V gene lost 6 bases and the J gene lost 3 bases, with 15 bases spanning the gap. This CDR3 reads CASSVAGEGYEQYF. The DNA of the CDR3 is TGTGCCAGTAGCGTCGCAGGGGAAGGCTACGAGCAGTACTTC.

This clonotype was observed a few times. The chain carries TRBV2 and TRBJ2-1; 15 bases are a match to TRBD2. The CDR3 is 14 amino acids. J lost 10 bases, V lost 7 bases, and 5 bases had no gene match. Per germline, CDR1 SNHLY and CDR2 FYNNEI. The CDR3 coding sequence is TGTGCCAGCAATCACGGGACTAGCGGGGGGGAGCAGTTCTTC. Its translation: CASNHGTSGGEQFF.

This clonotype has at least ten counts. J is TRBJ2-5 and V is TRBV30; D unclear. The length of the CDR3 is 14 residues. Germline V CDR1 and CDR2: GTSNPN, SVGIG (reference sequence). Trimming took off 0 bases at V and 1 base at J, with 9 bases between the two ends. The DNA of the CDR3 is TGTGCCTGGAGTGTACGAACGCTCCAAGAGACCCAGTACTTC. This translates into CAWSVRTLQETQYF. The full variable domain, rest sourced from reference TRBV30 and TRBJ2-5, is SQTIHQWPATLVQPVGSPLSLECTVEGTSNPNLYWYRQAAGRGLQLLFYSVGIGQISSEVPQNLSASRPQDRQFILSSKKLLLSDSGFYLCAWSVRTLQETQYFGPGTRLLVL.

This clonotype was detected only once. J is TRBJ2-2 and V is TRBV7-3; D ambiguous. Trimming removed 5 bases at V and 6 bases at J, with 10 bases between. CDR3 length equals 13 residues. Germline V CDR1 and CDR2: SGHTA, FQGTGA. As DNA, the CDR3 is TGTGCCAGCAGCCCGGGCCCACCCGGGGAGCTGTTTTTT. Translated, it gives CASSPGPPGELFF.

This clonotype has a handful of counts. This chain links TRBV4-1 with TRBJ2-1, with TRBD2 matching over 15 bases. Germline trimming cut 4 bases from V and 7 bases from J; bases unmatched to any gene: 8. The CDR3 covers 17 residues. Per germline, CDR1 MGHRA and CDR2 YSYEKL. In nucleotides, the CDR3 is TGCGCCAGCAGCCTCGGACTAGCGGGGGGGCTCGGGAATGAGCAGTTCTTC. It specifies CASSLGLAGGLGNEQFF.

The chain links TRBV29-1 to TRBJ2-1; 12 bases align to TRBD2. Unmatched junction bases numbered 17, after V lost 3 bases and J lost 2 bases. The germline V gene has CDR1 SQVTM and CDR2 ANQGSEA. The CDR3 extends over 20 amino acids. In DNA, the CDR3 is TGCAGCGTTGAGAAAATGAGAGGACTAGCGGGATCCGGCGCCTACAATGAGCAGTTCTTC. Translating it yields CSVEKMRGLAGSGAYNEQFF.

There are many counts of this clonotype. This sequence joins TRBV7-6 and TRBJ2-2; 8 bases are shared with TRBD1. The V gene's germline CDR1 is SGHVS and CDR2 FNYEAQ. The CDR3 is made up of 15 amino acids. V dropped 5 bases and J dropped 5; count of bases not matched to a gene: 7. The CDR3 region has the DNA TGTGCCAGCAGCACCCAGGGGGCTGGGACCGGGGAGCTGTTTTTT. Its translation: CASSTQGAGTGELFF.

This clonotype appeared once. A much more abundant neighbour one base away suggests this may be a read error. The genes are TRBV5-1 and TRBJ2-7; 8 bases agree with TRBD2. The CDR3 is 15 amino acids. The junction had 7 bases not matched to a gene; V was cut back by 0 bases and J by 5 bases. CDR1 and CDR2 from the germline V gene are SGHRS and YFSETQ. The CDR3 region is CASSLAGGVTDEQYF. The CDR3 DNA reads as TGCGCCAGCAGCTTGGCCGGGGGGGTGACCGACGAGCAGTACTTC.

This clonotype appeared a few times. J is TRBJ1-2 and V is TRBV24-1, with 7 bases identical to TRBD1. Per the germline V gene, CDR1 is KGHDR and CDR2 is SFDVKD. CDR3 length equals 15 residues. V shed 9 bases and J 3 bases; nucleotides not matched to a gene: 12. CDR3 residues: CATSRGQRYHYGYTF. Written as DNA, the CDR3 is TGTGCCACCTCACGGGGACAGCGCTACCACTATGGCTACACCTTC.

This clonotype was observed a few times. The rearrangement joins TRBV7-9 to TRBJ1-1, with D perhaps TRBD1 (5 bases). The CDR3 runs 14 residues. Trimming removed 6 bases from V and 3 bases from J, with 14 bases in between. Germline values: CDR1 SEHNR, CDR2 FQNEAQ (reference sequence). The chain's CDR3 is CASSPTGGDTEAFF. The DNA for the CDR3 is TGTGCCAGCAGTCCGACGGGGGGGGACACTGAAGCTTTCTTT.

This clonotype was observed at least ten times. The chain links TRBV28 to TRBJ2-4; tentatively, D is TRBD2 (5 bases). From germline, CDR1 is MDHEN and CDR2 SYDVKM. This CDR3 contains 17 residues. Trimming took off 4 bases at V and 0 bases at J, with 16 bases between the two ends. The CDR3 sequence: CASSSHSGGGAKNIQYF. CDR3 nucleotides: TGTGCCAGCAGTTCTCATTCTGGCGGAGGAGCCAAAAACATTCAGTACTTC.

The CDR3, as DNA: TGTGCCAGCAGTATCGGGGGGGTTCGTGAGCAGTTCTTC. Translation: CASSIGGVREQFF. The chain uses TRBV6-1 and TRBJ2-1; 8 bases agree with TRBD2. With 5 bases clipped from V and 9 bases from J, the junction kept 6 bases outside the gene matches. Germline CDR1 reads MNHNS; CDR2 reads SASEGT. The CDR3 loop spans 13 amino acids.

This clonotype came up many times. The chain links TRBV7-9 to TRBJ2-3; no definite D call. Per the germline V gene, CDR1 is SEHNR and CDR2 is FQNEAQ (reference sequence). Trimming took off 1 base at V and 2 bases at J, with 10 bases between the two ends. The CDR3 is 15 residues long. The CDR3 coding sequence is TGTGCCAGCAGCTTAGGGGCAGCAAACACAGATACGCAGTATTTT. Translating gives CASSLGAANTDTQYF.

In its sample, this clonotype was seen many times. This chain uses TRBV27 with TRBJ1-2, with D tentatively TRBD1 (5 bases). This CDR3 has 14 amino acids. Trimming pared 3 bases from V and 8 bases from J, leaving 16 bases between. CDR1 is MNHEY, CDR2 SMNVEV, per germline (reference sequence). The CDR3 spells CASSFQGPLGGYTF. CDR3 bases: TGTGCCAGCAGTTTCCAGGGCCCCCTGGGGGGCTACACCTTC.

This clonotype was recorded at least ten times. This chain links TRBV5-1 with TRBJ2-7; a possible D gene is TRBD2 (6 bases). The CDR3 sequence is 13 residues long. Germline V gene lookup returns CDR1 SGHRS and CDR2 YFSETQ. Trimming stripped 4 bases from V and 6 bases from J, with 14 bases between. The CDR3 protein is CASSLHPSAEQYF. In nucleotides, the CDR3 is TGCGCCAGCAGCCTCCACCCTAGCGCCGAGCAGTACTTC.

This clonotype was observed at least ten times. The chain employs TRBV5-5 and TRBJ2-7, with TRBD1 matching 10 bases. Per germline, CDR1 SGHKS and CDR2 YYEKEE (reference sequence). This CDR3 region has 15 residues. V shed 3 bases and J 4 bases; nucleotides not matched to a gene: 7. CDR3 coding DNA: TGTGCCAGCAGCTCTTGGGGACAGGGGATGTACGAGCAGTACTTC. This sequence encodes CASSSWGQGMYEQYF.

This clonotype has at least ten counts. J is TRBJ2-2 and V is TRBV19, with 7 bases lining up with TRBD1. J was trimmed by 1 base and V by 5 bases; bases with no gene match: 4. CDR3 size: 15 residues. Per germline, CDR1 LNHDA and CDR2 SQIVND (reference sequence). Written as DNA, the CDR3 is TGTGCCAGTAGTTTGACAGGGCTGAACACCGGGGAGCTGTTTTTT. Its translation: CASSLTGLNTGELFF.

A remark on this clonotype: This may be a read error: a much more frequent sequence differs by one nucleotide. The rearrangement joins TRBV28 to TRBJ2-3, with TRBD1 matching over 7 bases. The CDR3 spans 14 residues. Germline V gives CDR1 MDHEN, CDR2 SYDVKM. The chain's CDR3 is CAGSSTGAGDTQYF. The CDR3 DNA sequence: TGTGCCGGCAGCTCCACAGGGGCGGGAGATACGCAGTATTTT.

This clonotype appeared many times. V gene TRBV15 combines with J gene TRBJ1-5; D is unresolved. Per the germline V gene, CDR1 is LNHNV and CDR2 is YYDKDF (reference sequence). V gave up 3 bases and J gave up 7 bases, with 7 bases separating them. The CDR3 spans 12 residues. The DNA of the CDR3 is TGTGCCACCAGCAGTGGCGGGCAGCCCCAGCATTTT. Protein product: CATSSGGQPQHF.

This clonotype was observed at least ten times. The chain carries TRBV6-1 and TRBJ2-3; 10 nucleotides line up with TRBD2. Germline V gene data show CDR1 as MNHNS and CDR2 as SASEGT. CDR3 size: 16 residues. Trimming took 3 bases from V and 3 from J; bases not matched to a gene: 6. CDR3 bases: TGTGCCAGCAGTGAGGAGCGGGGGGGTGTTACAGATACGCAGTATTTT. Its protein product is CASSEERGGVTDTQYF.